These T cell receptor beta chains were read from a single sample in a study of T and B cells in COVID-19 patients. TCRdb reprocessed the multiplex PCR reads with MiXCR, giving one entry per CDR3 protein. Counted here are over 10,000 distinct CDR3 sequences, roughly 30% occurring once; the ten biggest clones make up around 27%. Sequenced material: blood. Receptor source: a human donor who had recovered from COVID-19. Each CDR3 is given with its conserved first and last residue. A D gene is named only where the DNA matches it firmly. A clone size is listed for some rows: how often the clone was seen (once, few, many), or a class if it is expanded.

V: TRBV27; size: medium-sized; D: NA; J: TRBJ2-7; DNA: TGTGCCAGCAGCACACAGACGAAGCAGTACTTC; CDR3: CASSTQTKQYF
V: TRBV11-3; size: medium-sized; D: NA; J: TRBJ2-4; DNA: TGTGCCAGCAGCTTGAACATCTTAAACATTCAGTACTTC; CDR3: CASSLNILNIQYF
V: TRBV12-3/TRBV12-4; size: NA; D: TRBD2; J: TRBJ2-3; DNA: TGTGCCAGCAGCTTTGGCGAGACTAGCGGGAGGTCTGGCACAGATACGCAGTATTTT; CDR3: CASSFGETSGRSGTDTQYF
V: TRBV14; size: NA; D: NA; J: TRBJ1-2; DNA: TGTGCCAGCAGCAGCCTGGTTAACTATGGCTACACCTTC; CDR3: CASSSLVNYGYTF
V: TRBV19; size: medium-sized; D: TRBD1; J: TRBJ2-1; DNA: TGTGCCAGTAGTAAGGGACAGGGAAGCTACAATGAGCAGTTCTTC; CDR3: CASSKGQGSYNEQFF
V: TRBV6-5; size: few; D: NA; J: TRBJ1-6; DNA: TGTGCCAGCAGTTACACGAGGGGGAATTCACCCCTCCACTTT; CDR3: CASSYTRGNSPLHF
V: TRBV19; size: medium-sized; D: TRBD2; J: TRBJ2-1; DNA: TGTGCCAGTAGTAGATCTTCGACTAGCGGGGCGGCCAATGAGCAGTTCTTC; CDR3: CASSRSSTSGAANEQFF
V: TRBV4-3; size: few; D: NA; J: TRBJ1-2; DNA: TGCGCCAGCAGCCAAGATGGGCAGGGCTATGGCTACACCTTC; CDR3: CASSQDGQGYGYTF
V: TRBV20-1; size: once; D: TRBD1; J: TRBJ2-5; DNA: TGCAGTGCCCTCGGGACAGGGGGCTTACAAGAGACCCAGTACTTC; CDR3: CSALGTGGLQETQYF
V: TRBV12-3/TRBV12-4; size: few; D: NA; J: TRBJ2-5; DNA: TGTGCCAGCAGCAACCGGGACTTTCAAGAGACCCAGTACTTC; CDR3: CASSNRDFQETQYF
V: TRBV5-1; size: NA; D: TRBD1; J: TRBJ2-2; DNA: TGCGCCAGCAGCGGCACCGGGACAGGGACCGGGGAGCTGTTTTTT; CDR3: CASSGTGTGTGELFF
V: TRBV7-6; size: NA; D: NA; J: TRBJ1-3; DNA: TGTGCCAGCAGCTTTGAGACTGCTGGAAACACCATATATTTT; CDR3: CASSFETAGNTIYF
V: TRBV30; size: few; D: TRBD1; J: TRBJ2-1; DNA: TGTGCCTGGAAGGGACAGTCCCTTTACAATGAGCAGTTCTTC; CDR3: CAWKGQSLYNEQFF
V: TRBV6-2/TRBV6-3; size: NA; D: TRBD1; J: TRBJ1-2; DNA: TGTGCCAGCAGTGCCCGGCAGGGGGCCAAGAGTGGCTACACCTTC; CDR3: CASSARQGAKSGYTF
V: TRBV4-3; size: NA; D: TRBD1; J: TRBJ2-1; DNA: TGCGCCAGCAGCCAAGATATGGGGACAGGGTCGAATGAGCAGTTCTTC; CDR3: CASSQDMGTGSNEQFF
V: TRBV6-5; size: few; D: NA; J: TRBJ2-4; DNA: TGTGCCAGCAGTGACGACCTGGCGGGGAACATTCAGTACTTC; CDR3: CASSDDLAGNIQYF
V: TRBV7-2; size: NA; D: TRBD1; J: TRBJ2-3; DNA: TGTGCCAGCAGCCTGGGACAGGGCACAGATACGCAGTATTTT; CDR3: CASSLGQGTDTQYF
V: TRBV30; size: medium-sized; D: NA; J: TRBJ2-6; DNA: TGTGCCTGGAGACCGGGTGGGGCCAACGTCCTGACTTTC; CDR3: CAWRPGGANVLTF
V: TRBV4-2; size: once; D: NA; J: TRBJ1-2; DNA: TGCGCCAGCAGCCAAGATCGAGGATACAGAAACTATGGCTACACCTTC; CDR3: CASSQDRGYRNYGYTF
V: TRBV20-1; size: NA; D: TRBD2; J: TRBJ2-3; DNA: TGCACTAAAAAAAGGGCTAGCGGTGGCACAGATACGCAGTATTTT; CDR3: CTKKRASGGTDTQYF
V: TRBV6-1; size: few; D: NA; J: TRBJ2-7; DNA: TGTGCCAGCAGTGAACTAGGTGGGGCCCGCTACGAGCAGTACTTC; CDR3: CASSELGGARYEQYF
V: TRBV7-2; size: few; D: NA; J: TRBJ2-5; DNA: TGTGCCAGCAGCTTAGCCGGCCAGGGAGAGACCCAGTACTTC; CDR3: CASSLAGQGETQYF
V: TRBV24-1; size: few; D: TRBD1; J: TRBJ2-1; DNA: TGTGCCACCAGTGTCAAGGACAGGTCGTCCTACAATGAGCAGTTCTTC; CDR3: CATSVKDRSSYNEQFF
V: TRBV19; size: many; D: NA; J: TRBJ2-4; DNA: TGTGCCAGTACTCGGCAACACGACGGGGACATTCAGTACTTC; CDR3: CASTRQHDGDIQYF
V: TRBV18; size: few; D: TRBD1; J: TRBJ1-5; DNA: TGTGCCAGCTCCCAGATTGGACAGGGCGATCAGCCCCAGCATTTT; CDR3: CASSQIGQGDQPQHF
V: TRBV19; size: medium-sized; D: TRBD1; J: TRBJ2-5; DNA: TGTGCCAGTAACCACCTCGGGACAGGGGAGGAGACCCAGTACTTC; CDR3: CASNHLGTGEETQYF
V: TRBV24-1; size: few; D: TRBD1; J: TRBJ2-5; DNA: TGTGCCACCAGTGACCCTGGGACAGTGGAGACCCAGTACTTC; CDR3: CATSDPGTVETQYF
V: TRBV7-9; size: few; D: TRBD2; J: TRBJ2-3; DNA: TGTGCCAGCAGCTTGGGGTTCGGACTAGCGGATAATGCCGCTAGCACAGATACGCAGTATTTT; CDR3: CASSLGFGLADNAASTDTQYF
V: TRBV5-1; size: NA; D: TRBD1; J: TRBJ1-2; DNA: TGCGCCAGCTCACTCCAGGACAGGGATGGCTACACCTTC; CDR3: CASSLQDRDGYTF
V: TRBV9; size: NA; D: NA; J: TRBJ2-7; DNA: TGTGCCAGCAGCGCGCAGGGCTTCGAGCAGTACTTC; CDR3: CASSAQGFEQYF
V: TRBV6-5; size: NA; D: NA; J: TRBJ1-1; DNA: TGTGCCAGCACCAGACACAGGAGGGCCCCTGAAGCTTTCTTT; CDR3: CASTRHRRAPEAFF
V: TRBV5-5; size: many; D: NA; J: TRBJ2-6; DNA: TGTGCCAGCAGCTTGCGGGGACCGAGCTCTGGGGCCAACGTCCTGACTTTC; CDR3: CASSLRGPSSGANVLTF
V: TRBV6-2/TRBV6-3; size: few; D: NA; J: TRBJ1-1; DNA: TGTGCCAGCAGATTACAGGGCCAAGCTTTCTTT; CDR3: CASRLQGQAFF
V: TRBV19; size: medium-sized; D: TRBD1; J: TRBJ2-3; DNA: TGTGCCAGTAGTAAGACAGGGACAGGGGATATAGCCCGGGATACGCAGTATTTT; CDR3: CASSKTGTGDIARDTQYF
V: TRBV7-2; size: few; D: NA; J: TRBJ2-1; DNA: TGTGCCAGCAGCTTAGTTCTGACGGTAAATGAGCAGTTCTTC; CDR3: CASSLVLTVNEQFF
V: TRBV6-1; size: NA; D: NA; J: TRBJ2-1; DNA: TGTGCCAGCAGCCCCCTAGGAGAAGGATACAATGAGCAGTTCTTC; CDR3: CASSPLGEGYNEQFF
V: TRBV27; size: medium-sized; D: NA; J: TRBJ2-1; DNA: TGTGCCAGCAAGGTCTCAGTCTCCTACAATGAGCAGTTCTTC; CDR3: CASKVSVSYNEQFF
V: TRBV4-3; size: medium-sized; D: TRBD2; J: TRBJ2-7; DNA: TGCGCCAGCAGCCAAGATCTAGCGGGAGGCCTTCTCTCCTACGAGCAGTACTTC; CDR3: CASSQDLAGGLLSYEQYF
V: TRBV7-9; size: NA; D: NA; J: TRBJ2-5; DNA: TGTGCCAGCAGCTTAGGTCTCTTGTTTGGGAGAGGGGTGGAGACCCAGTACTTC; CDR3: CASSLGLLFGRGVETQYF
V: TRBV19; size: medium-sized; D: TRBD2; J: TRBJ2-3; DNA: TGTGCCAGTTCGGGCGGGAGTTCCCGCACAGATACGCAGTATTTT; CDR3: CASSGGSSRTDTQYF
V: TRBV5-5; size: many; D: TRBD2; J: TRBJ2-2; DNA: TGTGCCAGCAGTTCACTAGCGGCCAATGGCGGGGAGCTGTTTTTT; CDR3: CASSSLAANGGELFF
V: TRBV18; size: NA; D: NA; J: TRBJ2-2; DNA: TGTGCCAGCAGCTTTTTATCCACGGAGCTGTTTTTT; CDR3: CASSFLSTELFF
V: TRBV24-1; size: NA; D: NA; J: TRBJ2-1; DNA: TGTGCCACCAGTGAAACGGGAGCAAACTACAATGAGCAGTTCTTC; CDR3: CATSETGANYNEQFF
V: TRBV6-5; size: few; D: TRBD2; J: TRBJ2-1; DNA: TGTGCCAGCAGTTTTAAAGGACTAGCGGGGTCCTACAATGAGCAGTTCTTC; CDR3: CASSFKGLAGSYNEQFF
V: TRBV6-5; size: few; D: NA; J: TRBJ1-4; DNA: TGTGCCAGCAGTTCCTGGACAGACAGTGAAAAACTGTTTTTT; CDR3: CASSSWTDSEKLFF
V: TRBV29-1; size: NA; D: TRBD1; J: TRBJ2-2; DNA: TGCAGCGTTGGGACAGGGGGCCCAAGTTTT; CDR3: CSVGTGGPSF
V: TRBV11-3; size: NA; D: TRBD1; J: TRBJ1-1; DNA: TGTGCCAGCAGCCGATGGACAGGGCTCCCTGAAGCTTTCTTT; CDR3: CASSRWTGLPEAFF
V: TRBV5-4; size: few; D: NA; J: TRBJ1-3; DNA: TGTGCCAGCAGCTCGGACAGCCTCTCTGGAAACACCATATATTTT; CDR3: CASSSDSLSGNTIYF
V: TRBV6-2/TRBV6-3; size: NA; D: TRBD1; J: TRBJ2-7; DNA: TGTGCCAGCAGTTACTCCGGGACAGGGGGCGAGCAGTACTTC; CDR3: CASSYSGTGGEQYF
V: TRBV5-6; size: few; D: NA; J: TRBJ2-5; DNA: TGTGCCAGCAGCTTGTTTGGGACTCGGACCCAGTACTTC; CDR3: CASSLFGTRTQYF
V: TRBV20-1; size: NA; D: TRBD2; J: TRBJ2-3; DNA: TGCAGTGCTATATCCCCACTACTAGCGGAGGGCACAGATACGCAGTATTTT; CDR3: CSAISPLLAEGTDTQYF
V: TRBV7-6; size: NA; D: NA; J: TRBJ1-1; DNA: TGTGCCAGCAGCTTATCCCGCGGGAACACTGAAGCTTTCTTT; CDR3: CASSLSRGNTEAFF
V: TRBV6-5; size: many; D: NA; J: TRBJ2-5; DNA: TGTGCCGTCCGGGGGGCTAGCCGCGTAAAGACCCAGTACTTC; CDR3: CAVRGASRVKTQYF
V: TRBV5-5; size: once; D: TRBD2; J: TRBJ2-3; DNA: TGTGCCAGCAGCCCGACGTTACTAGCGGGAGCCTCAGATACGCAGTATTTT; CDR3: CASSPTLLAGASDTQYF
V: TRBV18; size: NA; D: NA; J: TRBJ2-5; DNA: TGTGCCAGCTCACCACCCAATCGCGGGACCCAAGAGACCCAGTACTTC; CDR3: CASSPPNRGTQETQYF
V: TRBV27; size: NA; D: TRBD2; J: TRBJ2-5; DNA: TGTGCCAGCAGTTCCCGACGACTAGCTCAAGAGACCCAGTACTTC; CDR3: CASSSRRLAQETQYF
V: TRBV7-6; size: many; D: TRBD1; J: TRBJ2-3; DNA: TGTGCCAGCAGCCGGGACAGGGGTACAGATACGCAGTATTTT; CDR3: CASSRDRGTDTQYF